The sequence of this T cell receptor beta chain was determined in a study of CD8+ T cells in alopecia areata. Overall study findings and caveats: Mice gave a clearer picture of TCR sharing than patients did, possibly for HLA-related reasons.

cDNA prepared by RNA extraction and subsequent reverse transcription served as the template for sequencing. The data were produced by immunoSEQ multiplex PCR, yet TCRdb's version contains in-frame clones alone and is incomplete. The data show some 150,000 clones, roughly 66% seen once. Of note for this clone: Its antigen is unidentified.

Sample: CD8+ T cells sorted from blood, taken at week 0. This TCR came from a human donor with alopecia areata.

As DNA, the CDR3 is TGTGCCTGGAGTAGAGGGGACAGGGGTGATGGAAACACCATATATTTT. Residues: CAWSRGDRGDGNTIYF. The chain has TRBV30 and TRBJ1-3; 10 nucleotides match TRBD1. The CDR3 has 16 amino acids. Per germline, CDR1 GTSNPN and CDR2 SVGIG (reference sequence). Trimming cost V 2 bases and J 3 bases; bases outside gene matches: 7.